Following are 30 T cell receptor beta chains from one sample sequenced in a study of blood T cell repertoires in COVID-19. Sequencing was performed with immunoSEQ multiplex PCR; in TCRdb, only in-frame clones are kept and a portion is missing. This table holds 220,000 or so clones, roughly four fifths found once. Source material: peripheral blood. The source is an elderly woman with COVID-19, enrolled during active disease.

The V and J genes are TRBV5-1 and TRBJ2-1; 7 bases agree with TRBD1. Trimming removed 4 bases from V and 13 bases from J; junction bases left unmatched: 5. The CDR3 has 11 residues. Germline V gives CDR1 SGHRS, CDR2 YFSETQ. CDR3 residues: CASSVDRVQFF. DNA of the CDR3: TGCGCCAGCAGCGTTGACAGGGTTCAGTTCTTC.

The chain uses TRBV30 and TRBJ1-6; TRBD1 matches at 9 bases. Germline V gene data show CDR1 as GTSNPN and CDR2 as SVGIG (reference sequence). The CDR3 runs to 14 residues. The V segment lost 3 bases and the J segment 9 bases; nucleotides outside the gene matches: 6. CDR3 in amino acids: CAWRGQGLRSPLHF. The CDR3 DNA is TGTGCCTGGAGGGGACAGGGCCTTCGTTCACCCCTCCACTTT.

V gene TRBV12-3 or TRBV12-4 combines with J gene TRBJ2-7, with D maybe TRBD2 (6 bases). The CDR3 contains 13 residues. Trimming left V 5 bases short and J 3 bases short, with 11 bases between. This CDR3 is CASSRDFLYEQYF. In DNA, the CDR3 is TGTGCCAGCAGTCGGGACTTCCTCTACGAGCAGTACTTC.

The chain links TRBV7-2 to TRBJ2-2; possible D gene TRBD2, 5 bases. The V and J ends lost 1 base and 3 bases respectively, with 9 bases between them. The CDR3 length is 15 residues. Germline V gene sequence: CDR1 SGHTA, CDR2 FQGNSA. CDR3 loop: CASSLGLAYTGELFF. Written as DNA, the CDR3 is TGTGCCAGCAGCTTAGGGCTAGCCTACACCGGGGAGCTGTTTTTT.

The V and J genes are TRBV5-1 and TRBJ1-1, with D maybe TRBD1 (6 bases). Trimming shortened V by 4 bases and J by 2 bases, and 15 bases separated the two germline ends. There are 15 residues in the CDR3. The germline gives CDR1 SGHRS, CDR2 YFSETQ. The CDR3 reads CASSLQGDRNTEAFF. The CDR3 DNA is TGCGCCAGCAGCCTACAGGGAGACAGAAACACTGAAGCTTTCTTT.

The table lists this clone with a few counts. V usage is TRBV7-9 and J usage is TRBJ1-1; 7 bases fit TRBD1. Germline CDR1 is SEHNR and CDR2 is FQNEAQ (reference sequence). This CDR3 contains 13 residues. V trimming: 6 bases; J trimming: 0 bases; junction bases outside the gene matches: 1. The CDR3 loop is CASRGQMNTEAFF. The CDR3 nucleotides are TGTGCCAGCAGGGGACAGATGAACACTGAAGCTTTCTTT.

The chain carries TRBV5-1 and TRBJ2-1; 7 bases align to TRBD1. The V gene end was trimmed by 7 bases and the J gene end by 6 bases; junction bases not matched to a gene: 13. Germline CDR1 is SGHRS and CDR2 is YFSETQ. CDR3 size: 15 residues. The chain's CDR3 is CASGYEVNRGNEQFF. The CDR3 DNA reads as TGCGCCAGCGGCTACGAAGTTAACAGGGGCAATGAGCAGTTCTTC. The entire variable domain, with the rest obtained from reference TRBV5-1 and TRBJ2-1, is as follows: KAGVTQTPRYLIKTRGQQVTLSCSPISGHRSVSWYQQTPGQGLQFLFEYFSETQRNKGNFPGRFSGRQFSNSRSEMNVSTLELGDSALYLCASGYEVNRGNEQFFGPGTRLTVL.

A word on this clone: The same CDR3 is also encoded by other DNA sequences in this sample. The rearrangement links TRBV7-8 to TRBJ1-1, with D unresolved. The CDR3 sequence is 14 residues long. From germline, CDR1 is SGHVS and CDR2 FQNEAQ. Trimming stripped 1 base from V and 1 base from J, with 7 bases between. In DNA, the CDR3 is TGTGCCAGCAGCTTAGTTTCGGGGAACACTGAAGCTTTCTTT. It codes for CASSLVSGNTEAFF.

This clone is deemed medium-sized. This chain connects TRBV13 to TRBJ1-1; D is possibly TRBD1 (6 bases). Trimming removed 6 bases at V and 11 bases at J, with 16 bases between. The CDR3 extends over 12 amino acids. Germline-derived CDR1 and CDR2 are PRHDT and FYEKMQ (reference sequence). The CDR3: CASSFGQSGAFF. The CDR3 DNA reads TGTGCCAGCAGTTTCGGACAGAGTGGGGCTTTCTTT.

The V and J genes are TRBV28 and TRBJ1-2, with 8 bases that match TRBD1. Germline CDR1 and CDR2: MDHEN and SYDVKM. With 5 bases clipped from V and 5 bases from J, the junction kept 7 bases outside the gene matches. The CDR3 is made up of 14 amino acids. CDR3 nucleotides: TGTGCCAGCAGTGTCATCGGGACAGGTTATGGCTACACCTTC. This gives the protein CASSVIGTGYGYTF.

This rearrangement joins TRBV6-6 to TRBJ2-7; 7 bases agree with TRBD1. CDR1 is MNHNY and CDR2 is SVGAGI in the germline V gene (reference sequence). The CDR3 has 16 amino acids. The trim removed 0 bases at V and 0 bases at J, leaving 5 bases unmatched. The CDR3 region has the DNA TGTGCCAGCAGTTACTCGGGACAGTCAAGCTCCTACGAGCAGTACTTC. Amino acids: CASSYSGQSSSYEQYF.

The chain employs TRBV7-3 and TRBJ2-3; D is unresolved. V shed 2 bases and J shed 0 bases, with 9 bases lying between them. Germline CDR1 SGHTA, CDR2 FQGTGA. This CDR3 comprises 15 residues. CDR3 loop: CASSLYATSTDTQYF. The CDR3 DNA reads TGTGCCAGCAGCTTATATGCGACTAGCACAGATACGCAGTATTTT.

V gene TRBV6-1 combines with J gene TRBJ1-5; D gene ambiguous. The CDR3 has 13 residues. Germline V gives CDR1 MNHNS, CDR2 SASEGT. V lost 5 bases, J lost 5 bases, and 10 bases lay in between. CDR3 sequence reads: CASSWRGDQPQHF. CDR3 nucleotides: TGTGCCAGCAGTTGGCGGGGTGATCAGCCCCAGCATTTT.

The V call is TRBV18, the J call TRBJ1-2; no definite D call. V was shortened by 4 bases and J by 2 bases, with 14 bases between the two germline ends. The CDR3 is 15 residues long. Germline V gene lookup returns CDR1 KGHSH and CDR2 LQKENI. The chain's CDR3 is CASSHPGIGNYGYTF. The CDR3 DNA is TGTGCCAGCTCACATCCCGGGATCGGGAACTATGGCTACACCTTC.

The chain has TRBV7-9 and TRBJ1-2; D remains ambiguous. Trimming left V 6 bases short and J 4 bases short, with 15 bases between. The CDR3 has 14 residues. Per the germline V gene, CDR1 is SEHNR and CDR2 is FQNEAQ (reference sequence). CDR3 nucleotide sequence: TGTGCCAGCAGTTCACGCGGGTTCGGCTATGGCTACACCTTC. This gives the protein CASSSRGFGYGYTF.

The V call is TRBV7-9, the J call TRBJ2-2; TRBD1 agrees at 10 bases. The CDR3 loop spans 14 amino acids. Germline-derived CDR1 and CDR2 are SEHNR and FQNEAQ (reference sequence). V dropped 8 bases and J dropped 7; count of bases not matched to a gene: 7. The CDR3 DNA reads TGTGCCAGCCGAGGGACAGGGGCTATCGGGGAGCTGTTTTTT. It encodes CASRGTGAIGELFF.

As concerns this clone: A read error may produce the germline difference seen at one junction end. V is TRBV2 and J is TRBJ1-2; 10 nucleotides agree with TRBD1. The germline V gene has CDR1 SNHLY and CDR2 FYNNEI. The CDR3 sequence is 12 residues long. The CDR3 spells CASFRDRGQLSF. CDR3 sequence (DNA): TGTGCCAGCTTCCGGGACAGGGGCCAACTTTCCTTC.

The V call is TRBV6-5, the J call TRBJ1-1; 7 positions agree with TRBD1. V shed 9 bases and J 1 base; nucleotides not matched to a gene: 11. The CDR3 totals 15 residues. Looked up from germline, CDR1 is MNHEY and CDR2 is SVGAGI. CDR3 loop: CASRRRGLGNTEAFF. In nucleotides, the CDR3 is TGTGCCAGTCGGAGGAGGGGGCTTGGGAACACTGAAGCTTTCTTT.

V is TRBV30 and J is TRBJ1-1; weak D call: TRBD1 (6 bases). V was pared by 0 bases and J by 10 bases, with 9 bases between. Per the germline V gene, CDR1 is GTSNPN and CDR2 is SVGIG (reference sequence). This CDR3 region has 11 residues. The CDR3: CAWSVEGGAFF. Written as DNA, the CDR3 is TGTGCCTGGAGTGTGGAAGGGGGAGCTTTCTTT.

As DNA, the CDR3 is TGTGCCAGTAGTATAGGGCCTGGGAGGAACATGAACACTGAAGCTTTCTTT. Its protein is CASSIGPGRNMNTEAFF. The chain has TRBV19 and TRBJ1-1; the D is unclear. Trimming took 1 base from V and 0 from J, leaving 15 bases between them. The length of the CDR3 is 17 residues. From germline, CDR1 is LNHDA and CDR2 SQIVND (reference sequence).

This clone occurred a few times. The rearrangement links TRBV19 to TRBJ2-3, with D possibly matching TRBD2 (5 bases). The length of the CDR3 is 14 residues. Deletions cut 10 bases from V and 2 bases from J, with 16 bases between. Germline V lookup: CDR1 LNHDA, CDR2 SQIVND (reference sequence). As DNA, the CDR3 is TGTGCCACCCGAAAAGACTACGACACAGATACGCAGTATTTT. Translation: CATRKDYDTDTQYF. Complete variable domain (other parts from reference TRBV19 and TRBJ2-3): DGGITQSPKYLFRKEGQNVTLSCEQNLNHDAMYWYRQDPGQGLRLIYYSQIVNDFQKGDIAEGYSVSREKKESFPLTVTSAQKNPTAFYLCATRKDYDTDTQYFGPGTRLTVL.

This clone was recorded a few times. The CDR3, as DNA: TGTGCCAGTACCTCAGCTGACAGGTTTGGAAACACCATATATTTT. It codes for CASTSADRFGNTIYF. The chain combines TRBV19 with TRBJ1-3, with a weak D call TRBD1 (6 bases). Trimming removed 7 bases at V and 3 bases at J, with 16 bases between. Germline V gene sequence: CDR1 LNHDA, CDR2 SQIVND (reference sequence). The CDR3 is made up of 15 amino acids.

This chain joins TRBV5-1 and TRBJ2-5; D might be TRBD2 (6 bases). This CDR3 spans 15 amino acids. Germline V gene data show CDR1 as SGHRS and CDR2 as YFSETQ. V shed 3 bases and J shed 2 bases, with 14 bases lying between them. CDR3 DNA: TGCGCCAGCAGCTCATTGAGGACTAAACAAGAGACCCAGTACTTC. Its protein is CASSSLRTKQETQYF.

The genes are TRBV18 and TRBJ2-4; 7 positions match TRBD1. This CDR3 is 15 amino acids long. V lost 1 base and J lost 13; bases outside the gene matches: 13. Germline CDR1 is KGHSH and CDR2 is LQKENI. The chain's CDR3 is CASSPQGAAAEVQYF. The CDR3 nucleotides read TGTGCCAGCTCACCACAGGGGGCGGCCGCGGAAGTCCAGTACTTC.

This chain links TRBV3-1 (or the pseudogene TRBV3-2) with TRBJ2-5, with D perhaps TRBD1 (6 bases). The CDR3 extends over 15 amino acids. Germline CDR1 LGHDT, CDR2 YNNKEL (reference sequence). V was shortened by 8 bases and J by 4 bases, with 20 bases between the two germline ends. The CDR3 bases are TGTGCCAGCGCCCGCAGGGGCCCAGGAAGAGAGACCCAGTACTTC. It encodes CASARRGPGRETQYF.

The chain joins TRBV7-2 to TRBJ2-2, with 7 bases that match TRBD2. This CDR3 comprises 15 residues. CDR1 and CDR2 from the germline V gene are SGHTA and FQGNSA. V was clipped by 5 bases and J by 3 bases; unmatched bases: 6. This chain's CDR3 is CASSLWREYTGELFF. The DNA of the CDR3 is TGTGCCAGCAGCCTATGGCGGGAGTACACCGGGGAGCTGTTTTTT.

The chain couples TRBV4-1 to TRBJ2-5; 7 nucleotides match TRBD1. There are 15 residues in the CDR3. V gave up 0 bases and J gave up 4 bases; unmatched junction bases: 5. Looked up from germline, CDR1 is MGHRA and CDR2 is YSYEKL. CDR3 region: CASSQDDRAVETQYF. CDR3 bases: TGCGCCAGCAGCCAAGATGACAGGGCGGTAGAGACCCAGTACTTC.

This clone appeared once. The chain has TRBV6-2 or TRBV6-3 and TRBJ1-1; no reliable D call. Germline V gene lookup returns CDR1 MNHEY and CDR2 SVGEGT. Trimming removed 1 base at V and 4 bases at J, with 10 bases between. The CDR3 totals 14 residues. CDR3 loop: CASSYYQTATEAFF. CDR3 in DNA: TGTGCCAGCAGTTACTACCAGACTGCCACTGAAGCTTTCTTT.

The rearrangement uses TRBV5-4 and TRBJ2-1; 9 nucleotides match TRBD1. CDR1 is SGHNT and CDR2 is YYREEE in the germline V gene (reference sequence). After removal of 3 bases from V and 4 bases from J, the junction contained 5 bases not matched to a gene. CDR3 size: 15 residues. The CDR3 here is CASSSEGTGYNEQFF. The CDR3 DNA sequence: TGTGCCAGCAGCTCGGAGGGGACAGGGTACAATGAGCAGTTCTTC.

The chain couples TRBV19 to TRBJ1-1, with TRBD1 as a possible D gene (6 bases). From germline, CDR1 is LNHDA and CDR2 SQIVND (reference sequence). The germline V and J ends were trimmed by 3 bases and 0 bases, with 14 bases remaining between them. This CDR3 comprises 16 residues. In DNA, the CDR3 is TGTGCCAGTAGTATCCGCCCGGGGGGCATGAACACTGAAGCTTTCTTT. Translated, it gives CASSIRPGGMNTEAFF.